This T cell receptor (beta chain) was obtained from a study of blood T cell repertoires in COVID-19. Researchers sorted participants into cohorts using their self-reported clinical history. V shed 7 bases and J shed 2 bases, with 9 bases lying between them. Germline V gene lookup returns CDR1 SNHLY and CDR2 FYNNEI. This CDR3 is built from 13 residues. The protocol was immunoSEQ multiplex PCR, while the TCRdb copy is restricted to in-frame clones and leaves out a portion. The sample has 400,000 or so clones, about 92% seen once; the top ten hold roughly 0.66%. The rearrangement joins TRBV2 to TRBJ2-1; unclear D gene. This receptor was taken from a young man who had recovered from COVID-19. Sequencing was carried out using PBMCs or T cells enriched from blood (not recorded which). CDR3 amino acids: CASTTRTYNEQFF. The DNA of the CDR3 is TGTGCCAGCACAACTCGAACCTACAATGAGCAGTTCTTC.